This is a list of T cell receptor beta chains from one sample in a study of cytomegalovirus exposure and HLA in healthy donors. The method was immunoSEQ multiplex PCR; TCRdb's version includes in-frame clones alone and lacks a portion of them. The sample records approximately 110,000 clones, roughly 68% being singletons. Input material: PBMCs. These receptors came from a man aged 25 to 40 in good health and CMV-seropositive. CDR3s include the opening cysteine and the closing phenylalanine or tryptophan. Each record gives: D gene, V gene, clone size, J gene, CDR3 DNA, CDR3 protein. D genes are given only for firm matches. Rows may omit the clone size; those that give it use once, few, many or a size class.

TRBD1	TRBV19	few	TRBJ1-2	TGTGCCAGTAGGGGACAGGCCGTTTCTTATGGCTACACCTTC	CASRGQAVSYGYTF
NA	TRBV14	NA	TRBJ1-2	TGTGCCAGCAGCAAACGATCCAAAAGGGACTTCTTCGGCTACACCTTC	CASSKRSKRDFFGYTF
NA	TRBV5-6	NA	TRBJ2-3	TGTGCCAGCAGCTTGGCCCTAGAATGGACAGATACGCAGTATTTT	CASSLALEWTDTQYF
NA	TRBV6-1	NA	TRBJ1-1	TGTGCCAGCAGAGGGGCAGCAAATAGGAACACTGAAGCTTTCTTT	CASRGAANRNTEAFF
NA	TRBV11-2	NA	TRBJ1-6	TGTGCCAGCACCCCTTATATACAGGGTGTCGATTCACCCCTCCACTTT	CASTPYIQGVDSPLHF
NA	TRBV30	NA	TRBJ1-3	TGTGCCTGGAGTACAGGGACTGGAAACACCATATATTTT	CAWSTGTGNTIYF
TRBD2	TRBV2	NA	TRBJ2-1	TGTGCCAGCAGTGGGGTTAGCGGGGCATACAATGAGCAGTTCTTC	CASSGVSGAYNEQFF
TRBD1	TRBV4-1	NA	TRBJ1-1	TGCGCCAGCAGCCTTCGGACAGGTATGAACACTGAAGCTTTCTTT	CASSLRTGMNTEAFF
TRBD1	TRBV2	NA	TRBJ1-1	TGTGCCAGCACCCGGACAGGGGAAGCTTTCTTT	CASTRTGEAFF
TRBD2	TRBV15	NA	TRBJ2-2	TGTGCCACCAGCAGAGCGCGCGGGACTAGCGACACCGGGGAGCTGTTTTTT	CATSRARGTSDTGELFF
TRBD1	TRBV7-9	NA	TRBJ1-4	TGTGCCAGCAGCCACACAGGGGGAGAAGAAAAACTGTTTTTT	CASSHTGGEEKLFF
NA	TRBV6-1	NA	TRBJ2-7	TGTGCCAGCAGTGAACACGGGGGGGACAGCTACGAGCAGTACTTC	CASSEHGGDSYEQYF
TRBD2	TRBV18	NA	TRBJ2-5	TGTGCCAGCTCACCACTCCCTCTACTAGCGGGGGCCCCCCAAGAGACCCAGTACTTC	CASSPLPLLAGAPQETQYF
NA	TRBV19	NA	TRBJ2-7	TGTGCCAGTAGTATACTGGGTCCGGGCGAGCAGTACTTC	CASSILGPGEQYF
TRBD1	TRBV9	NA	TRBJ2-1	TGTGCCAGCAGCGCAGGACAGGGGTGGAATGAGCAGTTCTTC	CASSAGQGWNEQFF
NA	TRBV9	few	TRBJ1-5	TGTGCCAGCAGCGCTGGGGGCAGCAATCAGCCCCAGCATTTT	CASSAGGSNQPQHF
NA	TRBV9	few	TRBJ2-3	TGTGCCAGCAGCGTAGGGGTTAGCGGCACAGATACGCAGTATTTT	CASSVGVSGTDTQYF
TRBD2	TRBV10-3	NA	TRBJ2-2	TGTGCCATCAGTGTTAGCGGGGGGAGCCTCACCGGGGAGCTGTTTTTT	CAISVSGGSLTGELFF
TRBD2	TRBV9	few	TRBJ2-3	TGTGCCAGCAGCGTAGCGGGGGGGCCGGATACGCAGTATTTT	CASSVAGGPDTQYF
NA	TRBV28	NA	TRBJ1-6	TGTGCCAGCAGTTTAGGACTCGGGATCCACCTTTCACCCCTCCACTTT	CASSLGLGIHLSPLHF
TRBD1	TRBV19	NA	TRBJ2-3	TGTGCCAGTAGTTTCCCTACCGGACAGGGGAGTTTTTCAGATACGCAGTATTTT	CASSFPTGQGSFSDTQYF
TRBD2	TRBV29-1	NA	TRBJ2-1	TGCAGCGTCGGGACTAGCGGGGGATACAATGAGCAGTTCTTC	CSVGTSGGYNEQFF
NA	TRBV5-1	NA	TRBJ2-2	TGCGCCAGCAGCTCTCTCGGGAACACCGGGGAGCTGTTTTTT	CASSSLGNTGELFF
NA	TRBV7-3	NA	TRBJ2-3	TGTGCCAGCAGCCCGGACTCCGGCACAGATACGCAGTATTTT	CASSPDSGTDTQYF
NA	TRBV7-9	few	TRBJ2-3	TGTGCCAGCAGCTCCCCACTGACAGATACGCAGTATTTT	CASSSPLTDTQYF
NA	TRBV5-4	NA	TRBJ2-2	TGTGCCAGCAGCTTGGAAGCCGCGAACACCGGGGAGCTGTTTTTT	CASSLEAANTGELFF
NA	TRBV5-1	NA	TRBJ2-2	TGCGCCAGCAGCTTGGACGTGGCGGGTCCAGCCGGGGAGCTGTTTTTT	CASSLDVAGPAGELFF
NA	TRBV7-6	NA	TRBJ2-1	TGTGCCAGCAGCTTCCAGTCCTACAATGAGCAGTTCTTC	CASSFQSYNEQFF
NA	TRBV27	once	TRBJ1-5	TGTGCCAGCAGTTCGAACAGGGTCAATCAGCCCCAGCATTTT	CASSSNRVNQPQHF
NA	TRBV5-8	NA	TRBJ1-2	TGTGCCAGCAGCCCACAAGGGGTAAGCCCCACAAGCTTACATGGCTACACCTTC	CASSPQGVSPTSLHGYTF
NA	TRBV5-5	NA	TRBJ1-2	TGTGCCAGCAGCGCCTTCACAGGGACCCAGAATGGCTACACCTTC	CASSAFTGTQNGYTF
NA	TRBV4-3	few	TRBJ1-2	TGCGCCAGCAGCCAAGATGGCAGGAACTATGGCTACACCTTC	CASSQDGRNYGYTF
NA	TRBV5-1	few	TRBJ2-7	TGCGCCAGCAGCTTTGACGGGGAGAGCTACGAGCAGTACTTC	CASSFDGESYEQYF
NA	TRBV6-5	NA	TRBJ1-1	TGTGCCAGCAGTTACCTGACAGCAAACACTGAAGCTTTCTTT	CASSYLTANTEAFF
TRBD1	TRBV30	NA	TRBJ2-7	TGTGCCTGGGGAGCGGGCAGGGGGCAGTACGAGCAGTACTTC	CAWGAGRGQYEQYF
NA	TRBV2	NA	TRBJ1-6	TGTGCCAGCAGTTTCTCGGGGTTAAGGAGCTCCTATAATTCACCCCTCCACTTT	CASSFSGLRSSYNSPLHF
TRBD1	TRBV18	few	TRBJ1-3	TGTGCCAGCTCACCCTCGGGACAGGGAACTGGAAACACCATATATTTT	CASSPSGQGTGNTIYF
TRBD2	TRBV5-4	NA	TRBJ2-5	TGTGCCAGCAGCTCAGCCATTACTAGCGGGGGGTGGGGAGAGACCCAGTACTTC	CASSSAITSGGWGETQYF
NA	TRBV15	once	TRBJ1-5	TGTGCCACCACCCTAGACAAAGCGGGACACCTGAGCAATCAGCCCCAGCATTTT	CATTLDKAGHLSNQPQHF
TRBD1	TRBV9	NA	TRBJ1-5	TGTGCCAGCAGCGAAGGAGGGGGCGGGCAGCCCCAGCATTTT	CASSEGGGGQPQHF
TRBD1	TRBV29-1	few	TRBJ1-2	TGCAGCGTTTCAGACAGGGACGGTTTCCCGGATGGCTACACCTTC	CSVSDRDGFPDGYTF
NA	TRBV18	NA	TRBJ1-1	TGTGCCAGCTCACCGACAGATGGGAACACTGAAGCTTTCTTT	CASSPTDGNTEAFF
NA	TRBV9	few	TRBJ2-2	TGTGCCAGCAGCGTAGGACTGAGTGGCACCGGGGAGCTGTTTTTT	CASSVGLSGTGELFF
TRBD2	TRBV27	NA	TRBJ2-3	TGTGCCAGCAGCTCCTTGGCGGGACTAGCGGGAGACGGGGGGGATACGCAGTATTTT	CASSSLAGLAGDGGDTQYF
TRBD2	TRBV5-1	few	TRBJ2-3	TGCGCCAGCAGCTTGGGACGGGGGGGGCCAGATACGCAGTATTTT	CASSLGRGGPDTQYF
TRBD1	TRBV4-2	once	TRBJ1-2	TGTGCCAGCAGCCAAGATACCGGGACAGAGATAGGTGGCTACACCTTC	CASSQDTGTEIGGYTF
NA	TRBV27	NA	TRBJ1-1	TGTGCCATCTGGGGGGAGGGGACTGAAGCTTTCTTT	CAIWGEGTEAFF
NA	TRBV5-1	NA	TRBJ2-3	TGCGCCAGCAGCTCCTCTGGGGCGGTAAGGGATACGCAGTATTTT	CASSSSGAVRDTQYF
TRBD1	TRBV27	NA	TRBJ2-3	TGTGCCAGCAGTTTATCGACAGGGGGCGCGGCAGATACGCAGTATTTT	CASSLSTGGAADTQYF
NA	TRBV19	NA	TRBJ2-2	TGTGCCAGTAGTATTGTCCTCAACACCGGGGAGCTGTTTTTT	CASSIVLNTGELFF
TRBD1	TRBV29-1	few	TRBJ1-1	TGCAGCGTTGAAGAGTCCCAGGGGGTCTACACTGAAGCTTTCTTT	CSVEESQGVYTEAFF
TRBD2	TRBV19	NA	TRBJ2-5	TGTGCCAGTAGCCCTAGCGGGGGGGATCTCGAGTACTTC	CASSPSGGDLEYF
NA	TRBV5-4	once	TRBJ2-7	TGTGCCAGCAGCTTCGACGGATCCCAGGCAAAGTACTTC	CASSFDGSQAKYF
TRBD1	TRBV5-1	few	TRBJ2-7	TGCGCCAGCAGCGGGGGACAGGGAACCTACGAGCAGTACTTC	CASSGGQGTYEQYF
NA	TRBV28	NA	TRBJ1-1	TGTGCCAGCAGCCCACGGGGGTTGAATCATAACACTGAAGCTTTCTTT	CASSPRGLNHNTEAFF
NA	TRBV4-3	NA	TRBJ2-6	TGCGCCAGCAGCCAAGTAGGGGGGGTTGGGGCCAACGTCCTGACTTTC	CASSQVGGVGANVLTF
TRBD1	TRBV7-2	NA	TRBJ2-1	TGTGCCAGCAGCCCGGACAGGGGCTCCTACAATGAGCAGTTCTTC	CASSPDRGSYNEQFF
TRBD1	TRBV6-1	NA	TRBJ1-2	TGTGCCAGCAGTGACCCGGGACAGGGGCATGGCTACACCTTC	CASSDPGQGHGYTF
TRBD1	TRBV6-1	NA	TRBJ2-3	TGTGCCAGCCGGTTTGGACAGGGGGGATATACGCAGTATTTT	CASRFGQGGYTQYF
NA	TRBV5-4	few	TRBJ1-1	TGTGCCAGCAGCCGCGGCGCGGACACTGAAGCTTTCTTT	CASSRGADTEAFF